The 2 T cell receptor beta chains listed next were all sequenced from one sample in a study of CD8+CD57+ T cells in acquired aplastic anemia. Template material for TCR beta VDJ and CDR3 profiling consisted of genomic DNA. MiXCR, applied by TCRdb to the reads, yields one record per CDR3 protein. This sample has about 75,000 distinct CDR3 sequences, with 60% to 75% found just once. All sequencing subjects had displayed CD8+CD57+ cell expansion on flow cytometry. Material: sorted CD4+, CD8+, or CD8+CD57+ T cells (not recorded which) from PBMCs. The receptors were sampled from a human donor with aplastic anemia.

Many counts were recorded for this clonotype. This chain joins TRBV12-3 or TRBV12-4 and TRBJ1-1, with D perhaps matching TRBD1 (5 bases). V lost 3 bases to trimming and J lost 1 base, with 6 bases between them. The CDR3 length is 13 residues. The CDR3: CASSFDRNTEAFF. The DNA for the CDR3 is TGTGCCAGCAGTTTTGACAGGAACACTGAAGCTTTCTTT.

The chain couples TRBV24-1 to TRBJ2-2; D is unresolved. Germline assignment: CDR1 KGHDR and CDR2 SFDVKD. V gave up 3 bases and J gave up 6 bases, with 10 bases separating them. This CDR3 has 14 amino acids. CDR3: CATSDPGPPGELFF. The CDR3 DNA is TGTGCCACCAGTGATCCAGGTCCGCCCGGGGAGCTGTTTTTT.